This T cell receptor (beta chain) was sequenced during a study of OX40 agonist ivuxolimab in advanced cancers. Trimming took 6 bases from V and 0 from J, leaving 15 bases between them. The germline gives CDR1 MDHEN, CDR2 SYDVKM. This CDR3 contains 16 residues. The data were produced by immunoSEQ multiplex PCR, yet TCRdb's version contains in-frame clones alone and is incomplete. This sample has about 51,000 clones, with around 77% found just once. The investigators sampled blood at baseline, at cycle 4 day 1, and at cycle 7 day 1. This clone was detected only a few times. The rearrangement links TRBV28 to TRBJ1-5; D is possibly TRBD1 (5 bases). The sample here was CD4+ or CD8+ T cells sorted from blood, taken in a trial of the OX40 agonist ivuxolimab. This sequence was found in an adult with an advanced solid tumor such as melanoma, head and neck, liver or kidney cancer. CDR3 residues: CASRGGGGSSNQPQHF. The CDR3, as DNA: TGTGCCAGCAGGGGGGGTGGAGGGTCTAGCAATCAGCCCCAGCATTTT.